This T cell receptor beta chain was found in a study of CD8 T cells in ankylosing spondylitis. Study observations and caveats: It was reported that disease-linked clones were significantly enriched in matched ankylosing spondylitis synovial fluid. A motif of seven or eight highly homologous TCR beta variants was seen as apparently characteristic of ankylosing spondylitis blood.

It was by quantitative 5'-RACE with molecular barcodes that TCR beta libraries were made. TCRdb used MiXCR to reprocess the 5' RACE reads, holding one entry per CDR3 protein. The repertoire holds a few hundred thousand distinct CDR3 sequences, with less than 10% as singletons. Germline V CDR1 and CDR2: MGHRA, YSYEKL. This CDR3 contains 16 residues. J was trimmed by 2 bases and V by 1 base; bases with no gene match: 7. To note about this clonotype: Its antigen is not identified.

Sequencing was done on a sample of blood, either unsorted or a sorted T cell fraction (not recorded which). The V call is TRBV4-1, the J call TRBJ2-7, with 8 nucleotides matching TRBD1. This receptor was obtained from a male donor with ankylosing spondylitis. In DNA, the CDR3 is TGCGCCAGCAGCCAAGGGCTGGGACAGGAGGCCTACGAGCAGTACTTC. It translates to CASSQGLGQEAYEQYF.